This T cell receptor beta chain was found in a study of cytomegalovirus exposure and HLA in healthy donors. General study results and limits: Donors were assumed by presence/absence analyses to have roughly uniform sequencing depth. Later genetic work tied a missense DCLRE1C variant to beta-chain V and J trimming. Altogether, 160 or so TCR beta chains were recorded as cytomegalovirus-associated.

PCR involved 60 Vbeta and 13 Jbeta primers. Assay: immunoSEQ multiplex PCR; the TCRdb copy retains only in-frame clones and omits some. The table includes some 160,000 clones, around 78% detected once. With regard to this clone: As yet, its antigen is unknown.

Germline V gene data show CDR1 as SGHRS and CDR2 as YFSETQ. V shed 3 bases and J shed 1 base, with 11 bases lying between them. The length of the CDR3 is 15 residues. This chain joins TRBV5-1 and TRBJ1-5, with D perhaps TRBD1 (6 bases). Material: PBMCs. The source of this sequence is a man between 35 and 55 years old in good health and CMV-seronegative. This chain's CDR3 is CASSSGTMSNQPQHF. The CDR3 region has the DNA TGCGCCAGCAGCTCGGGGACAATGAGCAATCAGCCCCAGCATTTT.